These T cell receptor beta chains were read from a single sample in a study of blood T cells in healthy people across ages. One entry per CDR3 protein results from TCRdb running MiXCR on the 5' RACE reads. The profile shows some 1.5 million distinct CDR3 sequences, about 45% of them singletons. The material sequenced was blood. The receptors were sampled from a woman between 18 and 30 years old in good health. Both conserved end residues are part of each CDR3. Clone size is stated in some rows and not others, as once, few, many or a class when expanded.

length,J,size,V,CDR3
17,TRBJ2-1,NA,TRBV7-9,CASSPTGRERSYNEQFF
14,TRBJ1-2,NA,TRBV6-2/TRBV6-3,CASSYQGKNGGYTF
20,TRBJ2-7,NA,TRBV6-9,CASSPGLAGVHVAFYNEQYF
15,TRBJ2-3,few,TRBV12-3/TRBV12-4,CASSDREGGTDTQYF
21,TRBJ2-3,NA,TRBV7-7,CASSARNGVLAGEPSTDTQYF
17,TRBJ2-1,NA,TRBV27,CASSFFLRGGEINEQFF
15,TRBJ2-7,NA,TRBV29-1,CSVEWTSGMDNEQYF
16,TRBJ2-5,few,TRBV10-3,CAISNPGLAGQETQYF
15,TRBJ2-5,NA,TRBV30,CAWSVTGVAGETQYF
13,NA,NA,TRBV2,CAGSDALTYEQYF
14,NA,NA,TRBV9,CASSPPPLQETQYF
15,TRBJ2-1,NA,TRBV6-1,CASSGFSGRADEQFF
17,TRBJ2-1,few,TRBV7-2,CASSPLAGGSDYNEQFF
11,TRBJ2-5,NA,TRBV6-2/TRBV6-3,CASDGEETQYF
14,TRBJ2-1,few,TRBV4-1,CASSLTGGLNEQFF
14,TRBJ2-1,NA,TRBV7-9,CASSHLAGLNEQFF
18,TRBJ1-6,few,TRBV7-2,CASSLASSGWGYHSPLHF
19,TRBJ1-4,few,TRBV3-1,CASSPPGIRGVATNEKLFF
16,TRBJ1-2,NA,TRBV4-3,CASSQDRGGLGYGYTF
13,TRBJ2-7,NA,TRBV29-1,CSVVPVEDYEQYF
16,TRBJ2-1,NA,TRBV5-4,CASSYTRSGARETQFF
14,TRBJ2-3,NA,TRBV20-1,CSAEDSGRTDTQYF
9,TRBJ2-3,NA,TRBV6-5,CALTDTQYF
13,TRBJ1-1,NA,TRBV5-1,CASSLREFGEAFF
20,TRBJ2-1,few,TRBV25-1,CASSEYSPSGGFFPYNEQFF
14,TRBJ2-5,few,TRBV27,CASSPWGSQETQYF
13,TRBJ1-1,few,TRBV29-1,CSVDPGGKVEAFF
15,TRBJ1-1,few,TRBV7-9,CASSGSGTGPLKAFF
15,TRBJ1-6,NA,TRBV20-1,CSARTTVLYNSPLHF
15,TRBJ2-6,few,TRBV13,CASSILYSGANVLTF
17,TRBJ2-7,NA,TRBV27,CASSFAGEGQGPYEQYF
14,TRBJ2-7,NA,TRBV5-1,CASSLEDVYNEQYF
14,TRBJ2-2,NA,TRBV20-1,CSIQRGPGTGELFF
17,TRBJ2-5,NA,TRBV10-3,CAISVGLAGVDLHEQYF
14,TRBJ2-2,few,TRBV4-1,CASSQDGGPWELFF
14,TRBJ2-2,NA,TRBV2,CASRREGGPTELFF
16,TRBJ2-1,NA,TRBV7-8,CASSLVWTSGANEQFF
15,TRBJ2-3,NA,TRBV13,CASSTRTSGSDTQYF
12,TRBJ2-7,many,TRBV20-1,CSALRDTYEQYF